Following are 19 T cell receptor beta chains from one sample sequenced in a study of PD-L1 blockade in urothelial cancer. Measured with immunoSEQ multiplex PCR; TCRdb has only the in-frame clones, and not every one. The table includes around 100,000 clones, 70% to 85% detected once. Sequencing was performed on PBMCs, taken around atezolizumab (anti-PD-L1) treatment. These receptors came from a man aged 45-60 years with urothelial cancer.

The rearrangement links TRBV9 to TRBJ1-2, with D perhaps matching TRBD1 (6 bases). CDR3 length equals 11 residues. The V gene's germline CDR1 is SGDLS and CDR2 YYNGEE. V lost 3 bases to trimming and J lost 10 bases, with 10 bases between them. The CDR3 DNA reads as TGTGCCAGCAGCGATACAGGGTTCTACACCTTC. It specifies CASSDTGFYTF.

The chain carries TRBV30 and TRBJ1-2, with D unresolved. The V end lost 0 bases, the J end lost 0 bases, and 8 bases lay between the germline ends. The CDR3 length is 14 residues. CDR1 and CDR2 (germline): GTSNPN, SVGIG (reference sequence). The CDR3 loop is CAWSVQSPNYGYTF. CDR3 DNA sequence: TGTGCCTGGAGTGTACAATCTCCTAACTATGGCTACACCTTC. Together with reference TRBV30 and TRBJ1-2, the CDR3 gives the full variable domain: SQTIHQWPATLVQPVGSPLSLECTVEGTSNPNLYWYRQAAGRGLQLLFYSVGIGQISSEVPQNLSASRPQDRQFILSSKKLLLSDSGFYLCAWSVQSPNYGYTFGSGTRLTVV.

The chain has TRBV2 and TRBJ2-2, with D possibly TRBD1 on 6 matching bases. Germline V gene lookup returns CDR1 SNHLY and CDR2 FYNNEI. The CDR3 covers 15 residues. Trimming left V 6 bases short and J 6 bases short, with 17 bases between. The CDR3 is CASSLNTGFAGELFF. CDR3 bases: TGTGCCAGCAGCCTAAACACAGGGTTCGCCGGGGAGCTGTTTTTT.

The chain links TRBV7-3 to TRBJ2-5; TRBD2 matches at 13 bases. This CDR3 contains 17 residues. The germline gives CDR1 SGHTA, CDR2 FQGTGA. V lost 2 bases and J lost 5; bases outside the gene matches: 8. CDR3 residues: CASSLPGLAGEGETQYF. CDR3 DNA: TGTGCCAGCAGCTTACCCGGACTAGCGGGAGAGGGCGAGACCCAGTACTTC.

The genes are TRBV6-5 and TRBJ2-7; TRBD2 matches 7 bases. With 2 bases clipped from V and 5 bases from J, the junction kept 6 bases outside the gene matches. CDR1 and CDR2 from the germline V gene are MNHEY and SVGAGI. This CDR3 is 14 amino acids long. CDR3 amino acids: CASSYRRGSDEQYF. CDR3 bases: TGTGCCAGCAGTTACAGGCGCGGGAGCGACGAGCAGTACTTC.

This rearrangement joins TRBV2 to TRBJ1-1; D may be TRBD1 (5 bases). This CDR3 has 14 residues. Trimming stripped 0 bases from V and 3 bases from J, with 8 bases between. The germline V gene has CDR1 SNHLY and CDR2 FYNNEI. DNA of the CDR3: TGTGCCAGCAGTGAAGCGGGGACTTACACTGAAGCTTTCTTT. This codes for CASSEAGTYTEAFF. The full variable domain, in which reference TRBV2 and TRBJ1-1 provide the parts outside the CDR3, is EPEVTQTPSHQVTQMGQEVILRCVPISNHLYFYWYRQILGQKVEFLVSFYNNEISEKSEIFDDQFSVERPDGSNFTLKIRSTKLEDSAMYFCASSEAGTYTEAFFGQGTRLTVV.

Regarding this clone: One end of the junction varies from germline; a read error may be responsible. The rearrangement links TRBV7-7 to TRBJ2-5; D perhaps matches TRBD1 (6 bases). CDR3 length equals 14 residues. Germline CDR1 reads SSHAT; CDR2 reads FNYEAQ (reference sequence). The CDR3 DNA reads TGTGCTAGCAGCAGGACAGAGGTGGACGAGACCCAGTACTTC. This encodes CASSRTEVDETQYF.

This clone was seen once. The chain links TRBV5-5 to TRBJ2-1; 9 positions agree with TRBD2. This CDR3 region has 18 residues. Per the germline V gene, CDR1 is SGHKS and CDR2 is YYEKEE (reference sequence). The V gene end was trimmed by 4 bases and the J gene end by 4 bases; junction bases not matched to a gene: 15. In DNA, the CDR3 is TGTGCCAGCAGCCTAGAAGGAACGGCGGGAGGGCCTTACAATGAGCAGTTCTTC. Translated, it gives CASSLEGTAGGPYNEQFF.

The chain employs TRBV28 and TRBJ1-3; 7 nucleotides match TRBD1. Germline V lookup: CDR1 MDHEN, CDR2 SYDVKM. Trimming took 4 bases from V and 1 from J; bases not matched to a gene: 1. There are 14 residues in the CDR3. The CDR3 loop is CASSSGGSGNTIYF. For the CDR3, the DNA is TGTGCCAGCAGTTCAGGGGGTTCTGGAAACACCATATATTTT.

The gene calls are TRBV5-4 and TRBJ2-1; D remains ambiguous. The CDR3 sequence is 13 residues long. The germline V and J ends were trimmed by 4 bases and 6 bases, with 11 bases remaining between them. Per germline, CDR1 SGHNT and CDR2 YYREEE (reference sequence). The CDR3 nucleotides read TGTGCCAGCAGCACTGGAAGAGGCAATGAGCAGTTCTTC. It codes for CASSTGRGNEQFF. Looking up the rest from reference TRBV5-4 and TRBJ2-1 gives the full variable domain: ETGVTQSPTHLIKTRGQQVTLRCSSQSGHNTVSWYQQALGQGPQFIFQYYREEENGRGNFPPRFSGLQFPNYSSELNVNALELDDSALYLCASSTGRGNEQFFGPGTRLTVL.

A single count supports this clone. The CDR3: CASKLTSTNTGELFF. In DNA, the CDR3 is TGTGCCAGCAAACTAACGTCCACGAACACCGGGGAGCTGTTTTTT. The V and J genes are TRBV6-5 and TRBJ2-2, with D hard to call. Per the germline V gene, CDR1 is MNHEY and CDR2 is SVGAGI. The CDR3 has 15 residues. V was trimmed by 7 bases and J by 0 bases, leaving 12 bases between them.

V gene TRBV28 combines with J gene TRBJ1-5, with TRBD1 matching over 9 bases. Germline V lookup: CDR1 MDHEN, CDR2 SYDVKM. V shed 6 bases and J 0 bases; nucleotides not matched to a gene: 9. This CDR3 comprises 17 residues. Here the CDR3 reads CASRRDREMYSNQPQHF. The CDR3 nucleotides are TGTGCCAGCAGGCGGGACAGGGAGATGTATAGCAATCAGCCCCAGCATTTT.

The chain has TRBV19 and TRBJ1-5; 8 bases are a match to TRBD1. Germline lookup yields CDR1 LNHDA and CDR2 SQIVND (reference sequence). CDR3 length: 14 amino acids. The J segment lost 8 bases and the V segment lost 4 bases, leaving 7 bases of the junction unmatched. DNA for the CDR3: TGTGCCAGTAGTACAACAGGGGGACTCGAGCCCCAGCATTTT. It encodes CASSTTGGLEPQHF. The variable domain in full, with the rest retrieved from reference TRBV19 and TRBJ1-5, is DGGITQSPKYLFRKEGQNVTLSCEQNLNHDAMYWYRQDPGQGLRLIYYSQIVNDFQKGDIAEGYSVSREKKESFPLTVTSAQKNPTAFYLCASSTTGGLEPQHFGDGTRLSIL.

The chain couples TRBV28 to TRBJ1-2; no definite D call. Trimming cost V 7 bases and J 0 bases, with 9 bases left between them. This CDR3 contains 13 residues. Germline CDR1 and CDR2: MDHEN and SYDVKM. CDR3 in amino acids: CASTPNTNYGYTF. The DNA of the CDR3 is TGTGCCAGCACTCCGAACACTAACTATGGCTACACCTTC.

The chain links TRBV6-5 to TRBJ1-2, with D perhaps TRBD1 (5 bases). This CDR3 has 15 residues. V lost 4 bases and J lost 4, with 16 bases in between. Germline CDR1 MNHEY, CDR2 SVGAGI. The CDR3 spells CASSLRWAGTYGYTF. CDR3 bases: TGTGCCAGCAGTTTAAGGTGGGCGGGGACCTATGGCTACACCTTC.

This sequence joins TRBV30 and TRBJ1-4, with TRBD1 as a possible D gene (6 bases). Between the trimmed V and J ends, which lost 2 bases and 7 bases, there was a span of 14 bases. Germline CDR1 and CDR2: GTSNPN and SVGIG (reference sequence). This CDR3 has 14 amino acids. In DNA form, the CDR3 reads TGTGCCTGGAGTCCGGGGGGCCGCGGTGAAAAACTGTTTTTT. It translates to CAWSPGGRGEKLFF.

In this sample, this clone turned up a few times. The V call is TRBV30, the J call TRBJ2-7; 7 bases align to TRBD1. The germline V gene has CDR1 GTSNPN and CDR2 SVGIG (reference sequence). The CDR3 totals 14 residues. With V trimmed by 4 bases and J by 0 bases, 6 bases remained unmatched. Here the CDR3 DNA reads TGTGCCTGGAAACGGACAGGCTACTCCTACGAGCAGTACTTC. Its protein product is CAWKRTGYSYEQYF.

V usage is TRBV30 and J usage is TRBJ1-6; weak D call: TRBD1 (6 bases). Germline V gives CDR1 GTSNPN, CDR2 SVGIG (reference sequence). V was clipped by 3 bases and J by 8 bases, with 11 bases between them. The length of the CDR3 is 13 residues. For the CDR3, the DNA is TGTGCCTGGAGCGCAGGGGACGATTCACCCCTCCACTTT. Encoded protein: CAWSAGDDSPLHF.

The CDR3: CASKEGLASVEQFF. The DNA of the CDR3 is TGTGCCAGCAAGGAGGGACTAGCCTCCGTTGAGCAGTTCTTC. The chain employs TRBV6-4 and TRBJ2-1; TRBD2 aligns across 9 bases. The CDR3 sequence is 14 residues long. Trimming took 7 bases from V and 9 from J; bases not matched to a gene: 10. Looked up from germline, CDR1 is MRHNA and CDR2 is SNTAGT.